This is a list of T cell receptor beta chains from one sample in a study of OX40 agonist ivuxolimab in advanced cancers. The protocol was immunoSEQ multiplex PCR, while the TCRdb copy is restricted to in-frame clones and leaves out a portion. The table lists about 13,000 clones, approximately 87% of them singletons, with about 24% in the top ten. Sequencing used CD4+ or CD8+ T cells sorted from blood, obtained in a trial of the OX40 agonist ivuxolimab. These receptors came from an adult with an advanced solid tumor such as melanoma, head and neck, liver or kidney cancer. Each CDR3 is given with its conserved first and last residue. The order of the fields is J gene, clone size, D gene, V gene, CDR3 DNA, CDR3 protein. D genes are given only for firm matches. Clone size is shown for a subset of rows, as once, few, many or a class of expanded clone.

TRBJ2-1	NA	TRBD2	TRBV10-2	TGCGCCAGCGAAGGTAGCGGGAGGAATTCCTACAATGAGCAGTTCTTC	CASEGSGRNSYNEQFF
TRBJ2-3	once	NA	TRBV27	TGTGCCAGCAGTTTATCGAGCGGCAGACCAGATACGCAGTATTTT	CASSLSSGRPDTQYF
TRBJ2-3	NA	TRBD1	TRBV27	TGTGCCAGCAGTTTAGGGACAGGGCCCACAGATACGCAGTATTTT	CASSLGTGPTDTQYF
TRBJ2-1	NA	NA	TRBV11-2	TGTGCCAGCAGCCTCGGTTCTGAGCAGTTCTTC	CASSLGSEQFF
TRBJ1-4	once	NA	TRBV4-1	TGCGCCAGCAGCCACGCAGGGGTGAATGAAAAACTGTTTTTT	CASSHAGVNEKLFF
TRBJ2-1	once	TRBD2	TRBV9	TGTGCCAGCAGTAGCGGGGGGGCCGCATCAGATGAGCAGTTCTTC	CASSSGGAASDEQFF
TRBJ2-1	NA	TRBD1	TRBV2	TGTGCCAGAAGAGACCGGGACAGGACAAACAATGAGCAGTTCTTC	CARRDRDRTNNEQFF
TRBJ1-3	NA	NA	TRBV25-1	TGTGCCAGCAGTGAAAGTGGGGGGGCCCGAAACACCATATATTTT	CASSESGGARNTIYF
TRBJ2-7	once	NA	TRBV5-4	TGTGCCAGCAGCTTGGAGTCGGGCGACGAGCAGTACTTC	CASSLESGDEQYF
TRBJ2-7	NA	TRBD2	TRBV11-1	TGTGCCACGGGAGGGAACGAGCAGTACTTC	CATGGNEQYF
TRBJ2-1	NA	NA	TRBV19	TGTGCCAGTAGTATAGCTGGGGGAATCGGCAATGAGCAGTTCTTC	CASSIAGGIGNEQFF
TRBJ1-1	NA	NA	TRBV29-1	TGCAGCGTTGAAGATGACCCGGCTGAAGCTTTCTTT	CSVEDDPAEAFF
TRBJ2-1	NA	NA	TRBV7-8	TGTGCCAGCAGTTCCGGGACACTGGAGTTCTTC	CASSSGTLEFF
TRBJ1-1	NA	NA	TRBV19	TGTGCCAGTAGTATAATGGCGTTTGGGCCTGAAGCTTTCTTT	CASSIMAFGPEAFF
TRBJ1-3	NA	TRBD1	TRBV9	TGTGCCAGCAGCGCTCGTACCTCCATGACAGGGTCGCTCTCTGGAAACACCATATATTTT	CASSARTSMTGSLSGNTIYF
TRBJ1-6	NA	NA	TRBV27	TGTGCCAGCAGTTTTAGTTCGGAGCCCTCCTATAATTCACCCCTCCACTTT	CASSFSSEPSYNSPLHF
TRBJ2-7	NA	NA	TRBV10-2	TGCGCCAGCAGTCTGTCGGCCTCCTACGAGCAGTACTTC	CASSLSASYEQYF
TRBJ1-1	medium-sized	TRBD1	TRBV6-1	TGTGCCAGCAGTGAATCGACAGGGGGCCTAAACACTGAAGCTTTCTTT	CASSESTGGLNTEAFF